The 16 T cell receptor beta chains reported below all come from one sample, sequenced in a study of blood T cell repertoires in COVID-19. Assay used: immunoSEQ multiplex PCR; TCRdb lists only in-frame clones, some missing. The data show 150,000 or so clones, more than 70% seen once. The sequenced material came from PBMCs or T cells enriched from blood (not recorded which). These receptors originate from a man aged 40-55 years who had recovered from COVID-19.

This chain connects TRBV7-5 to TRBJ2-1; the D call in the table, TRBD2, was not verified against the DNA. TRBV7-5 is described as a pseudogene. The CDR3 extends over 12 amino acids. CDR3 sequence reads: CARNLGGREQFF. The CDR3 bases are TGTGCCAGAAACTTGGGCGGGCGGGAGCAGTTCTTC.

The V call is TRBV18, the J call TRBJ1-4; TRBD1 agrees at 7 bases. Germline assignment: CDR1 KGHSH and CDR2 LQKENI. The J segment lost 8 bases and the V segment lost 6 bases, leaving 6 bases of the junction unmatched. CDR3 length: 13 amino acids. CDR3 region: CASSRQGGEKLFF. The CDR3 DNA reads TGTGCCAGCTCCCGACAGGGCGGGGAAAAACTGTTTTTT.

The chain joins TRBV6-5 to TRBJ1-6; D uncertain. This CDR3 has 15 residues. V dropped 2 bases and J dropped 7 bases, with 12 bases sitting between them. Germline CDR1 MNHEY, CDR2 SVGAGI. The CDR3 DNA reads TGTGCCAGCAGTTACGGAGGATTAATAAATTCACCCCTCCACTTT. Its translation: CASSYGGLINSPLHF.

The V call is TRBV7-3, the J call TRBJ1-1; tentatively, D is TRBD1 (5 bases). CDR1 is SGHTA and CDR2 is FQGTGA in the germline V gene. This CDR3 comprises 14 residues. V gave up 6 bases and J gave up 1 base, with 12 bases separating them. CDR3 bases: TGTGCCAGCAGTCCCGACAGCCGGAACACTGAAGCTTTCTTT. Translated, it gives CASSPDSRNTEAFF.

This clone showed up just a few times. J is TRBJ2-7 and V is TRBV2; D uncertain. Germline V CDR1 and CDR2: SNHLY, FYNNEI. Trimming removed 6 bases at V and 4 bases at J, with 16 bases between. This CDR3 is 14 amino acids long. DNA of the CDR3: TGTGCCAGCAGCCGCGCCCCTACAGAATACGAGCAGTACGTC. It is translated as CASSRAPTEYEQYV.

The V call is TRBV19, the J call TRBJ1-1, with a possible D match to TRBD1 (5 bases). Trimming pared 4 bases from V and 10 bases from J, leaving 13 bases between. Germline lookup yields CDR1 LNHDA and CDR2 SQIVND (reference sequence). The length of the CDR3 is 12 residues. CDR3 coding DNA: TGTGCCAGTAGTACACACAGGCTTGGAGCTTTCTTT. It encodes CASSTHRLGAFF.

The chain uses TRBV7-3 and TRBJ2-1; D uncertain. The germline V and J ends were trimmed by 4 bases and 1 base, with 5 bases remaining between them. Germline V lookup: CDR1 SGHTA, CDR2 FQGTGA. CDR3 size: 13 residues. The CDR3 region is CASSSNSYNEQFF. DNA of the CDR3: TGTGCCAGCAGCTCCAATTCCTACAATGAGCAGTTCTTC. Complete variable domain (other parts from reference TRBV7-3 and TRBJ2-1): GAGVSQTPSNKVTEKGKYVELRCDPISGHTALYWYRQSLGQGPEFLIYFQGTGAADDSGLPNDRFFAVRPEGSVSTLKIQRTERGDSAVYLCASSSNSYNEQFFGPGTRLTVL.

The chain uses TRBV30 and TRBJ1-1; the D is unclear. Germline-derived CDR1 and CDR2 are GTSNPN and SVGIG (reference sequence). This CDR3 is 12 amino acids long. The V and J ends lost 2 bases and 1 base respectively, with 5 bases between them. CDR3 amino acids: CAWSSWNTEAFF. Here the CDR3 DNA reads TGTGCCTGGAGTTCGTGGAACACTGAAGCTTTCTTT.

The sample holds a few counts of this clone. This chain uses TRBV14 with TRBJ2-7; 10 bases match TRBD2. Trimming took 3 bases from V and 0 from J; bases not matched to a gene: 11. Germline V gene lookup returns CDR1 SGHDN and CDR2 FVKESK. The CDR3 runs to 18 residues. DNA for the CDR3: TGTGCCAGCAGCCATTCGAAGAGGAGCGGGGGGGGCTCCTACGAGCAGTACGTC. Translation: CASSHSKRSGGGSYEQYV.

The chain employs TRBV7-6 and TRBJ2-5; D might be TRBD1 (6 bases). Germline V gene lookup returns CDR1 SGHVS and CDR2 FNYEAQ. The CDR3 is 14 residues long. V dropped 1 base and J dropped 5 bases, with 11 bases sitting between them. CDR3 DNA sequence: TGTGCCAGCAGCTTAGATCCAGGGGAGGAGACCCAGTACTTC. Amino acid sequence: CASSLDPGEETQYF.

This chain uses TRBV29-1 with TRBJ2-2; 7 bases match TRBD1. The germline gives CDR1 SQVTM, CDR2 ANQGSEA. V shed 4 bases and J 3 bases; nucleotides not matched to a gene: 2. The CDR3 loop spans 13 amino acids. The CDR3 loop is CSVGQGYTGELFF. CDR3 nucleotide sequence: TGCAGCGTTGGACAGGGATACACCGGGGAGCTGTTTTTT.

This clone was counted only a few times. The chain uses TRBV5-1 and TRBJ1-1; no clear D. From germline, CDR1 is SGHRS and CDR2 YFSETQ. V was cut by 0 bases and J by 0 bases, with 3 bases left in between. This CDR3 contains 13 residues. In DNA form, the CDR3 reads TGCGCCAGCAGCTTGGCTGTGAACACTGAAGCTTTCTTT. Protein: CASSLAVNTEAFF.

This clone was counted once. The CDR3 loop reads CASSLEWGGNEQFF. CDR3 nucleotide sequence: TGTGCCAGCAGCTTAGAGTGGGGGGGAAATGAGCAGTTCTTC. The chain employs TRBV11-2 and TRBJ2-1; 7 positions match TRBD2. The CDR3 extends over 14 amino acids. CDR1 and CDR2 from the germline V gene are SGHAT and FQNNGV. The trim removed 0 bases at V and 7 bases at J, leaving 3 bases unmatched.

For the CDR3, the DNA is TGTGCCAGCAGCGAGAGGACAGGGGGTAACTATGAGCAGTTCTTC. Residues: CASSERTGGNYEQFF. This chain uses TRBV9 with TRBJ2-1; TRBD1 matches at 10 bases. V gave up 3 bases and J gave up 8 bases; unmatched junction bases: 8. The CDR3 has 15 amino acids. Germline V gene data show CDR1 as SGDLS and CDR2 as YYNGEE.

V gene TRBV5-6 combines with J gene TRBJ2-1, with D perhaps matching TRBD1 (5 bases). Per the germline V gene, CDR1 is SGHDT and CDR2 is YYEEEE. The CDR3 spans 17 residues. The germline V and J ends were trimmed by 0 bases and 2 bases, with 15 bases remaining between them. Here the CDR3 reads CASSLEEGVGTYNEQFF. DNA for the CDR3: TGTGCCAGCAGCTTGGAAGAAGGGGTCGGCACCTACAATGAGCAGTTCTTC.

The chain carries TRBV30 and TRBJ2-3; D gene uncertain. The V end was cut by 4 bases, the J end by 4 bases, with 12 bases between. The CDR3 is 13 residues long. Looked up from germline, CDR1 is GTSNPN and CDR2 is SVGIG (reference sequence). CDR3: CAWTVTSADTQYF. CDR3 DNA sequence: TGTGCCTGGACTGTTACGTCGGCAGATACGCAGTATTTT.